This T cell receptor beta chain was documented in a study of memory CD4+ T cells and cytomegalovirus serostatus. Method: immunoSEQ multiplex PCR; TCRdb's copy keeps in-frame clones and lacks some. The data hold some 44,000 clones, with over 70% observed a single time. There are 14 residues in the CDR3. Germline loops: CDR1 SGHDT, CDR2 YYEEEE. Regarding this clone: The junction differs from germline at one of its ends, possibly a read error.

The sort gate was single viable CD3+CD4+CD8-CD45RO+ cells for memory CD4+ T cells. The specimen was memory CD4+ T cells from blood. This clonotype was obtained from an adult in good health and CMV-seronegative. The chain links TRBV5-6 to TRBJ2-2, with unresolved D. The CDR3 loop reads CASSLVTFRGELFF. CDR3 bases: TGTGCCAGCAGTTTGGTGACTTTTCGCGGGGAGCTGTTTTTT.